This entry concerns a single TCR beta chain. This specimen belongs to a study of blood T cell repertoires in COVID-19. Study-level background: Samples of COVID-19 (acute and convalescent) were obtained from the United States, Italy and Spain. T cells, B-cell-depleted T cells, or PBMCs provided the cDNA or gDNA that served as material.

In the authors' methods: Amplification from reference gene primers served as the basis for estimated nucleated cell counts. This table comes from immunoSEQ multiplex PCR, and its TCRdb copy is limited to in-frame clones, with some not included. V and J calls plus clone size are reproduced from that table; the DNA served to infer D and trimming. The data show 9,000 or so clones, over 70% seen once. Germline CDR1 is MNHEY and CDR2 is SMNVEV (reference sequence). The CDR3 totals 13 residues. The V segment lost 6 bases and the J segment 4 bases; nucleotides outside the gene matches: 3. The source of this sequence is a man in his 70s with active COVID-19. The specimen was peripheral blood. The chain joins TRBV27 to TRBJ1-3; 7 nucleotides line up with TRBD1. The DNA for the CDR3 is TGTGCCAGCAGGACAGGGAACGGAAACACCATATATTTT. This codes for CASRTGNGNTIYF.